This T cell receptor beta chain was profiled in a study of OX40 agonist ivuxolimab in advanced cancers. In the study overall: The treatment was a fully human IgG2 OX40 agonist, ivuxolimab. Patients in dose escalation had liver, melanoma, kidney or head and neck cancers. Whole-study results and caveats: At doses 0.1 to 3.0 mg/kg, CD4+ and CD8+ clones expanded.

Here immunoSEQ multiplex PCR was the method, and the copy in TCRdb shows in-frame clones only, minus some. This sample yields 45,000 or so clones, of which approximately 91% are seen a single time; about 20% belongs to the top ten. This CDR3 region has 11 residues. Trimming took 8 bases from V and 10 from J; bases not matched to a gene: 3. From germline, CDR1 is WSHSY and CDR2 SAAADI. For this clone: Its matching antigen is unknown.

Sampling of blood occurred at baseline, cycle 4 day 1, and cycle 7 day 1. Sequencing was performed on CD4+ or CD8+ T cells sorted from blood, taken in a trial of the OX40 agonist ivuxolimab. The rearrangement joins TRBV10-2 to TRBJ1-2, with 11 positions matching TRBD1. The clonotype originates from an adult with an advanced solid tumor such as melanoma, head and neck, liver or kidney cancer. CDR3 bases: TGCGCCAGCTGGACAGGGGGCGCCTACACCTTC. It translates to CASWTGGAYTF.